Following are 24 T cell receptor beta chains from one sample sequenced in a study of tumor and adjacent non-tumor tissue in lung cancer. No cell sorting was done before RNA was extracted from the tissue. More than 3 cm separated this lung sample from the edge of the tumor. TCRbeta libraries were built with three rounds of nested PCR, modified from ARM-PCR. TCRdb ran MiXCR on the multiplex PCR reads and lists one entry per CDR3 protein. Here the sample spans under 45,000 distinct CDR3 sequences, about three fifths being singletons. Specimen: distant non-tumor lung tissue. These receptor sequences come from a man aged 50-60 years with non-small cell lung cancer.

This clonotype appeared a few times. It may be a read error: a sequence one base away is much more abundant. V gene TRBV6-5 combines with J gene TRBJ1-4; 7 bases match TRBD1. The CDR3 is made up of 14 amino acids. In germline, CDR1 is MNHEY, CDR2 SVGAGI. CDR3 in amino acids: CDSSRTGFNEKLFF. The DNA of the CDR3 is TGTGACAGCAGTCGGACAGGATTTAATGAAAAACTGTTTTTT.

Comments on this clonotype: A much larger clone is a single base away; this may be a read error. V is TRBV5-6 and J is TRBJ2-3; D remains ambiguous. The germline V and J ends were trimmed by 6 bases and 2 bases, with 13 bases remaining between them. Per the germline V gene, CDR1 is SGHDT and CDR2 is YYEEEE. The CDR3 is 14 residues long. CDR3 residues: CASTAWASTDTQYF. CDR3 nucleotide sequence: TGTGCCAGCACCGCATGGGCCTCCACAGATACGCAGTATTTT.

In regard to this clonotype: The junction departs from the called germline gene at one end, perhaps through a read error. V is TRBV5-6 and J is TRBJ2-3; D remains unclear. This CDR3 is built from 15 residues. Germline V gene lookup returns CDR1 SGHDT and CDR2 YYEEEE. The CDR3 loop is CISSFEAMNTDMQYF. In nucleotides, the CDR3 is TGTATCAGCAGCTTTGAAGCAATGAATACAGATATGCAGTATTTT.

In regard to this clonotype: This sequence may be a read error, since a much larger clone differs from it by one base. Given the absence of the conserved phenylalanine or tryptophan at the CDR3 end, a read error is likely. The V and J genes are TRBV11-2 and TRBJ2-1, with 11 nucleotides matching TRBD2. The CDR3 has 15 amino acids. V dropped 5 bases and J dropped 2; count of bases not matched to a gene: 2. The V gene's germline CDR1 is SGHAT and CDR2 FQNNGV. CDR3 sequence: CASSVLAGAYNEQFL. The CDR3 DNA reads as TGTGCCAGCAGCGTACTAGCGGGAGCCTACAATGAGCAGTTCTTA.

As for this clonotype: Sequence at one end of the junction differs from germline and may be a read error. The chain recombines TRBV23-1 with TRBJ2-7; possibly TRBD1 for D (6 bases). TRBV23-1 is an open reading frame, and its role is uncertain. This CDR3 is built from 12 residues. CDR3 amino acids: CAISQGHYVQYF. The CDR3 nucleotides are TGCGCCATCAGTCAGGGACACTACGTGCAGTACTTC.

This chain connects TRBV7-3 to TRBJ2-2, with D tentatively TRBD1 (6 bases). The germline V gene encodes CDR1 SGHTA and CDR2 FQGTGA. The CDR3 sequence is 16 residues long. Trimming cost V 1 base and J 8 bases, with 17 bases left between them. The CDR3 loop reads CASSLMVGAMAGELFF. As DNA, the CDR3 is TGTGCCAGCAGCTTAATGGTGGGGGCGATGGCTGGGGAGCTGTTTTTT.

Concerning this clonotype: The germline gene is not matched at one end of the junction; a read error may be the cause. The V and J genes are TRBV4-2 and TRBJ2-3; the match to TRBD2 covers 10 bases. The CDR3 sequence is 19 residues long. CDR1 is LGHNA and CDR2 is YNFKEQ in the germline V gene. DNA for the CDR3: TGTGCTAGCAGCCAAGAAACTAGCGGGACACTGTCCGTCACAGATACGCAGTATTTT. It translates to CASSQETSGTLSVTDTQYF.

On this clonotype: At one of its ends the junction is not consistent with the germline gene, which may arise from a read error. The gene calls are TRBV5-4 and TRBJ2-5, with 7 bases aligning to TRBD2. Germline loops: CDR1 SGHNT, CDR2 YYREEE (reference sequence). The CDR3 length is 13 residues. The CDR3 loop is CAISQSGGETQYF. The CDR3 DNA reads TGTGCCATCAGCCAATCGGGGGGTGAGACCCAGTACTTC.

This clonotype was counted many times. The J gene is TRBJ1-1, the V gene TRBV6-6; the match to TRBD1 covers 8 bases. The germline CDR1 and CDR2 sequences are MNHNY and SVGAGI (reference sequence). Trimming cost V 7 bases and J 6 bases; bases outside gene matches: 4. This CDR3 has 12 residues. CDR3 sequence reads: CASNDRGAEAFF. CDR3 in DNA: TGTGCCAGCAATGACAGGGGAGCTGAAGCTTTCTTT.

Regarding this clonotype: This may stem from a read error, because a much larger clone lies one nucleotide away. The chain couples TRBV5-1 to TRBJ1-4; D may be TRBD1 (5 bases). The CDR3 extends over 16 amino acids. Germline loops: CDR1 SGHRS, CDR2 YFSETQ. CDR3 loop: CASGLAPGTANEKLFF. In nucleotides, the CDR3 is TGCGCCAGCGGCTTGGCCCCCGGGACGGCTAATGAAAAACTGTTTTTT.

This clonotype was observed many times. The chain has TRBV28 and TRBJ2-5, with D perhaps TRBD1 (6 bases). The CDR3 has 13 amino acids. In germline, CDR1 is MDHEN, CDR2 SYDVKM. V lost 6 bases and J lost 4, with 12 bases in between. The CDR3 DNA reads TGTGCCAGCAGGCAAGCAGGGGTAGAGACCCAGTACTTC. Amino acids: CASRQAGVETQYF.

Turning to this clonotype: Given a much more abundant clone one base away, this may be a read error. CDR3 residues: CASTSGRGNNEQFF. The CDR3 nucleotides are TGTGCCAGCACCTCCGGGCGGGGAAACAATGAGCAGTTCTTC. The chain combines TRBV28 with TRBJ2-1, with D possibly TRBD2 on 6 matching bases. Germline lookup yields CDR1 MDHEN and CDR2 SYDVKM. The CDR3 contains 14 residues. Deletions cut 7 bases from V and 5 bases from J, with 15 bases between. Based on the CDR3 plus reference TRBV28 and TRBJ2-1, the full variable domain is DVKVTQSSRYLVKRTGEKVFLECVQDMDHENMFWYRQDPGLGLRLIYFSYDVKMKEKGDIPEGYSVSREKKERFSLILESASTNQTSMYLCASTSGRGNNEQFFGPGTRLTVL.

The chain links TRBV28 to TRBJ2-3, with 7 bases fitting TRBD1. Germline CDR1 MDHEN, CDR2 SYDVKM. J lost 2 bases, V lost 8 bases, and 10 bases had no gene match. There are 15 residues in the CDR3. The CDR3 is CASLDRDAHTDTQYF. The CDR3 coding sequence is TGTGCCAGCCTCGACAGGGACGCTCACACAGATACGCAGTATTTT.

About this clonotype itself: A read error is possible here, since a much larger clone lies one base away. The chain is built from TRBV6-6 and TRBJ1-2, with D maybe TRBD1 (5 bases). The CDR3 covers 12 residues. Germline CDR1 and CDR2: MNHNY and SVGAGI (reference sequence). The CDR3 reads CAGGGVVYGYTF. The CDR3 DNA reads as TGTGCGGGGGGTGGCGTAGTCTATGGCTACACCTTC.

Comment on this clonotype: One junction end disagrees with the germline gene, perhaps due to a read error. CDR3 in DNA: TGCTCCAGCAGCCCCCAAGACAGGGGCCGGGGAGATACGCAATATTTT. Its protein is CSSSPQDRGRGDTQYF. The chain recombines TRBV4-1 with TRBJ2-3; TRBD1 agrees at 8 bases. In germline, CDR1 is MGHRA, CDR2 YSYEKL. The length of the CDR3 is 16 residues.

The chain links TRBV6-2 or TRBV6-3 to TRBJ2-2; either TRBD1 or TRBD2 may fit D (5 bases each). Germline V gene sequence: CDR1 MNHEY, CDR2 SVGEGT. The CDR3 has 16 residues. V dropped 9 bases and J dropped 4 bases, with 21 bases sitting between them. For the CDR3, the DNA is TGTGCCAGGAGGCCTGTTCTTGGGGGTTCCACCGGGGAGCTGTTTTTT. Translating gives CARRPVLGGSTGELFF.

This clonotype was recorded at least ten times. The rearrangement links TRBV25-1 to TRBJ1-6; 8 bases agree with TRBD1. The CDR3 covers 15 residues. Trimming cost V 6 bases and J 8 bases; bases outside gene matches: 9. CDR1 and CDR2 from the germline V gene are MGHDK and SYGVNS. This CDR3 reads CASSLRTGPDSPLHF. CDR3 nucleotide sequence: TGTGCCAGCAGCCTCCGGACAGGGCCGGATTCACCCCTCCACTTT.

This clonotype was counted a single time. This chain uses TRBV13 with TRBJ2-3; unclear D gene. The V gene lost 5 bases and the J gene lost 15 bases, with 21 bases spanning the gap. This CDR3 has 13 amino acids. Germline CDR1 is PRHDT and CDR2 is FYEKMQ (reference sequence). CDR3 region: CASSHLLTDMHYF. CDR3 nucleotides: TGTGCCAGCAGCCACCTCCTCACAGATATGCATTATTTT.

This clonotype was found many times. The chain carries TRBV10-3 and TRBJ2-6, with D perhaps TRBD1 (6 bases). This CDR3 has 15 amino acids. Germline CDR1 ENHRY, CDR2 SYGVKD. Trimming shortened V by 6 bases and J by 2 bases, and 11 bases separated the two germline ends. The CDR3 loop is CAISPNRAGANVLTF. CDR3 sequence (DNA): TGTGCCATCAGCCCGAACAGGGCTGGGGCCAACGTCCTGACTTTC.

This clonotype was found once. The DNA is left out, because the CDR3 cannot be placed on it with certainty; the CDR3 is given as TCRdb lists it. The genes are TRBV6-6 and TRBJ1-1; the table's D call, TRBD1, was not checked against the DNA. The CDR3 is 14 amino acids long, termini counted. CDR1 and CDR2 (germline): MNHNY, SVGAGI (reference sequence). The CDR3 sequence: CASSFALGTNETFF.

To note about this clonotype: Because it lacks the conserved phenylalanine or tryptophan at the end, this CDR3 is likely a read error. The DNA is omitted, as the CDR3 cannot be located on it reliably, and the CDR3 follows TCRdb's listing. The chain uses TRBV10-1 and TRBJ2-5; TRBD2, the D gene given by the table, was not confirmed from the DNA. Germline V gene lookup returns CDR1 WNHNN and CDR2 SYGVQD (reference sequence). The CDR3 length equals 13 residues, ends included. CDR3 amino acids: CASSESTGSREYL.

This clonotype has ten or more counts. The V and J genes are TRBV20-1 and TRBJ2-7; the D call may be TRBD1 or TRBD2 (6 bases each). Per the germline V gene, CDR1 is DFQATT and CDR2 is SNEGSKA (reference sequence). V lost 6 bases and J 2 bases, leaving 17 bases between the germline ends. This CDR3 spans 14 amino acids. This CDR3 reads CSARRLGGPYEQYF. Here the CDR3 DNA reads TGCAGTGCCAGGCGTCTAGGGGGGCCCTACGAGCAGTACTTC.

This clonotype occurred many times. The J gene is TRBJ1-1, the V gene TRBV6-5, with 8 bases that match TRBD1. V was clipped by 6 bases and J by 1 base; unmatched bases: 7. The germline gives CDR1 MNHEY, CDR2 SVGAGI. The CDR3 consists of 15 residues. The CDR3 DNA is TGTGCCAGCAGCTATACCGGGACAGGGAACACTGAAGCTTTCTTT. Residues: CASSYTGTGNTEAFF.

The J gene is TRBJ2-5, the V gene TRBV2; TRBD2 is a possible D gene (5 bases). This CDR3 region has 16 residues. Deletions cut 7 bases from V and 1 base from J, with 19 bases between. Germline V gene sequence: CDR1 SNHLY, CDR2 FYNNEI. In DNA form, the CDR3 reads TGTGCCAGCAACGGCCTCGAGGGATTCTCCCAAGAGACCCAGTACTTC. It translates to CASNGLEGFSQETQYF.